This TCR beta chain appears in the sequencing data of a study of blood T cell repertoires in COVID-19. As for the study in general: Some COVID-19 samples were acute and others convalescent; all came from the United States, Italy and Spain. T cells, B-cell-depleted T cells, or PBMCs supplied cDNA or gDNA.

Enrolment of Seattle patients took place during active infection, and they were followed longitudinally. Sequenced by immunoSEQ multiplex PCR; TCRdb stores in-frame clones only, minus some. The sample lists about 180,000 clones, roughly 81% seen once, with 12% in the top ten. The clonotype was recovered from a woman older than 75 with COVID-19, enrolled during active disease. The sequencing sample was made of peripheral blood.

The CDR3 DNA follows: TGTGCCAGCAGCAGAGAGAGGGGGTTCCGGGAAAAACTGTTTTTT. It translates to CASSRERGFREKLFF. The rearrangement joins TRBV7-2 to TRBJ1-4, with a possible D match to TRBD1 (6 bases). V was cut by 5 bases and J by 8 bases, with 18 bases left in between. CDR3 length: 15 residues. In germline, CDR1 is SGHTA, CDR2 FQGNSA.